This T cell receptor beta chain was obtained from a study of blood T cell repertoires in COVID-19. Libraries were prepared by immunoSEQ multiplex PCR; TCRdb keeps only in-frame clonotypes and omits some of them. Among approximately 280,000 clones listed, over 75% were seen once. V trimming: 0 bases; J trimming: 2 bases; junction bases outside the gene matches: 7. From germline, CDR1 is MRHNA and CDR2 SNTAGT. CDR3 length: 18 amino acids. The sequenced sample consisted of peripheral blood. The clonotype originates from a woman in her fifties or sixties with acute or convalescent COVID-19. The chain links TRBV6-4 to TRBJ2-3, with TRBD2 matching over 11 bases. This CDR3 is CASSDSETSGRDTDTQYF. The CDR3 nucleotides read TGTGCCAGCAGTGACTCGGAAACTAGCGGGAGAGACACAGATACGCAGTATTTT.